A single sample gave rise to the 25 T cell receptor beta chains below, sequenced in a study of CD8+ T cells in alopecia areata. As the sequencing template, cDNA was produced by extracting RNA and reverse transcribing it. Produced via immunoSEQ multiplex PCR; TCRdb's table is partial and in-frame only. The sample yields around 290,000 clones, roughly 50% seen once. Sample treatment: oral pan-JAK inhibitor, 5-10 mg twice daily. Sequenced here: CD4+ T cells sorted from blood, sampled at week 24, from a patient treated with tofacitinib. The origin of the receptors is a human donor with alopecia areata.

This chain joins TRBV2 and TRBJ1-2; D not certain. V lost 5 bases and J lost 6, with 13 bases in between. The CDR3 is 13 amino acids. Germline V gene data show CDR1 as SNHLY and CDR2 as FYNNEI. This CDR3 is CASSSPPGDGYTF. CDR3 DNA: TGTGCCAGCAGTTCCCCCCCCGGTGATGGCTACACCTTC.

The chain couples TRBV7-2 to TRBJ2-3; 7 bases fit TRBD2. This CDR3 is built from 15 residues. CDR1 and CDR2 (germline): SGHTA, FQGNSA. The V and J ends lost 3 bases and 5 bases, in that order; junction bases with no gene match: 8. Written as DNA, the CDR3 is TGTGCCAGCAGCTTCTCTGCGGGGGAGTTAGATACGCAGTATTTT. It translates to CASSFSAGELDTQYF.

This chain connects TRBV6-1 to TRBJ1-1; D not certain. The CDR3 contains 10 residues. The ends were cut back, 1 base at V and 13 bases at J, with 7 bases in the middle. Germline V lookup: CDR1 MNHNS, CDR2 SASEGT. As DNA, the CDR3 is TGTGCCAGCAGTGAAGAGTTAGTTTTCTTT. Protein sequence: CASSEELVFF.

This chain links TRBV7-2 with TRBJ2-7; D remains ambiguous. Trimming stripped 5 bases from V and 2 bases from J, with 10 bases between. CDR3 length equals 13 residues. Per germline, CDR1 SGHTA and CDR2 FQGNSA. CDR3 DNA: TGTGCCAGCAGCCCCTCGGTTACCTACGAGCAGTACTTC. It is translated as CASSPSVTYEQYF.

This clone turned up a few times. The chain links TRBV7-2 to TRBJ2-3; TRBD1 might be the D (6 bases). Germline CDR1 and CDR2: SGHTA and FQGNSA. The CDR3 length is 14 residues. V lost 5 bases and J lost 5, with 14 bases in between. The CDR3 DNA reads TGTGCCAGCAGCCGCATGTCGGGACAAGATACGCAGTATTTT. Protein: CASSRMSGQDTQYF.

The CDR3 nucleotides read TGTGCCTGGAGTTCAGACAGGGGTCCTGGAAACACCATATATTTT. Translated, it gives CAWSSDRGPGNTIYF. The genes are TRBV30 and TRBJ1-3; 8 positions agree with TRBD1. This CDR3 comprises 15 residues. The V gene end was trimmed by 2 bases and the J gene end by 2 bases; junction bases not matched to a gene: 5. CDR1 and CDR2 (germline): GTSNPN, SVGIG (reference sequence). The full variable domain, completed using reference TRBV30 and TRBJ1-3, is SQTIHQWPATLVQPVGSPLSLECTVEGTSNPNLYWYRQAAGRGLQLLFYSVGIGQISSEVPQNLSASRPQDRQFILSSKKLLLSDSGFYLCAWSSDRGPGNTIYFGEGSWLTVV.

The gene calls are TRBV5-1 and TRBJ2-5; no clear D. The germline V and J ends were trimmed by 4 bases and 1 base, with 17 bases remaining between them. The germline V gene has CDR1 SGHRS and CDR2 YFSETQ. The CDR3 extends over 16 amino acids. DNA of the CDR3: TGCGCCAGCAGCCCCGGGTGGGGTCTAATCCAAGAGACCCAGTACTTC. Its protein product is CASSPGWGLIQETQYF.

V is TRBV29-1 and J is TRBJ1-1; D perhaps matches TRBD1 (5 bases). V was shortened by 6 bases and J by 2 bases, with 13 bases between the two germline ends. CDR1 and CDR2 (germline): SQVTM, ANQGSEA. The CDR3 length is 13 residues. The CDR3, as DNA: TGCAGCGTCCTCGGGACTCTTAACACTGAAGCTTTCTTT. Its translation: CSVLGTLNTEAFF.

In regard to this clone: Other DNA sequences from this sample encode an identical CDR3 as well. V and J are TRBV30 and TRBJ1-3, with D hard to call. Germline CDR1 reads GTSNPN; CDR2 reads SVGIG (reference sequence). CDR3 length: 13 amino acids. The V end was cut by 0 bases, the J end by 0 bases, with 3 bases between. As DNA, the CDR3 is TGTGCCTGGAGTGTACTCTCTGGAAACACCATATATTTT. Its translation is CAWSVLSGNTIYF. The full variable domain, its missing parts supplied by reference TRBV30 and TRBJ1-3, is SQTIHQWPATLVQPVGSPLSLECTVEGTSNPNLYWYRQAAGRGLQLLFYSVGIGQISSEVPQNLSASRPQDRQFILSSKKLLLSDSGFYLCAWSVLSGNTIYFGEGSWLTVV.

This clone was counted between two and nine times. The junction and the germline gene differ at one end; a read error may be behind it. The V call is TRBV4-1, the J call TRBJ2-1; 8 nucleotides match TRBD2. This CDR3 comprises 16 residues. The germline CDR1 and CDR2 sequences are MGHRA and YSYEKL. CDR3 DNA sequence: TGCGCCAGCAGACAAGTCGGCAGGACTAGCTTTGATGAGCAGTTCTTC. This gives the protein CASRQVGRTSFDEQFF.

V is TRBV29-1 and J is TRBJ2-1, with 10 bases identical to TRBD2. There are 18 residues in the CDR3. Germline CDR1 reads SQVTM; CDR2 reads ANQGSEA. As DNA, the CDR3 is TGCACCTTACGCGGGGCTAGCGGGGGTGGGGACTCCTACAATGAGCAGTTCTTC. This sequence encodes CTLRGASGGGDSYNEQFF.

This clone showed up just once. The rearrangement joins TRBV5-1 to TRBJ2-5; D may be TRBD1 (5 bases). The germline V and J ends were trimmed by 1 base and 0 bases, with 10 bases remaining between them. This CDR3 comprises 15 residues. Germline assignment: CDR1 SGHRS and CDR2 YFSETQ. CDR3 sequence reads: CASSLIAGHQETQYF. The DNA of the CDR3 is TGCGCCAGCAGCTTGATAGCAGGGCACCAAGAGACCCAGTACTTC.

This clone was seen only a few times. The chain recombines TRBV19 with TRBJ2-5, with D tentatively TRBD1 or TRBD2 (5 bases each). Germline V gene data show CDR1 as LNHDA and CDR2 as SQIVND (reference sequence). The CDR3 runs to 14 residues. Trimming pared 7 bases from V and 5 bases from J, leaving 17 bases between. CDR3 DNA: TGTGCCAGTACGACCGGGACGGTGGGGGAGACCCAGTACTTC. Translated, it gives CASTTGTVGETQYF.

This clone was seen ten or more times. The chain carries TRBV9 and TRBJ2-6; TRBD1 matches 8 bases. The V gene's germline CDR1 is SGDLS and CDR2 YYNGEE. This CDR3 contains 17 residues. V shed 3 bases, J shed 2 bases, and the junction held 7 bases outside the gene matches. CDR3: CASSARGRGTGANVLTF. CDR3 DNA: TGTGCCAGCAGCGCCAGGGGGCGAGGAACTGGGGCCAACGTCCTGACTTTC.

The chain links TRBV30 to TRBJ1-4; 9 bases match TRBD1. J was trimmed by 7 bases and V by 3 bases; bases with no gene match: 6. The CDR3 is 14 amino acids. Germline-derived CDR1 and CDR2 are GTSNPN and SVGIG (reference sequence). The CDR3 nucleotides read TGTGCCTGGAGGGCCTGGACAGGGGTTGAAAAACTGTTTTTT. Translated, it gives CAWRAWTGVEKLFF.

This clone was counted only a few times. The chain is built from TRBV10-3 and TRBJ1-2, with a possible D match to TRBD1 (6 bases). There are 15 residues in the CDR3. V was cut by 2 bases and J by 6 bases, with 16 bases left in between. Germline V lookup: CDR1 ENHRY, CDR2 SYGVKD. The CDR3 DNA is TGTGCCATCAGTGAGAGGCTAACAGGGATAAATGGCTACACCTTC. Translating it yields CAISERLTGINGYTF.

This clone appeared many times. The gene calls are TRBV4-3 and TRBJ1-2; D call uncertain. The CDR3 totals 15 residues. Trimming removed 0 bases at V and 4 bases at J, with 12 bases between. The germline CDR1 and CDR2 sequences are LGHNA and YSLEER. The CDR3 DNA follows: TGCGCCAGCAGCCAAGATCATTTCTTGAGCTATGGCTACACCTTC. This gives the protein CASSQDHFLSYGYTF.

The V gene is TRBV2, the J gene TRBJ2-5; a weak D match, TRBD2 (6 bases). The CDR3 is made up of 15 amino acids. From germline, CDR1 is SNHLY and CDR2 FYNNEI. V was clipped by 4 bases and J by 4 bases, with 16 bases between them. CDR3 protein: CASSALGLGGETQYF. CDR3 DNA: TGTGCCAGCAGTGCCTTGGGACTTGGAGGAGAGACCCAGTACTTC.

The chain combines TRBV27 with TRBJ2-4; 10 nucleotides match TRBD2. The CDR3 length is 15 residues. V shed 2 bases, J shed 6 bases, and the junction held 4 bases outside the gene matches. CDR1 and CDR2 (germline): MNHEY, SMNVEV (reference sequence). The CDR3 loop reads CASSLRSGGANIQYF. The CDR3 DNA is TGTGCCAGCAGTTTACGGAGCGGGGGGGCAAACATTCAGTACTTC.

The chain joins TRBV19 to TRBJ1-1; 7 nucleotides align to TRBD1. The germline V gene encodes CDR1 LNHDA and CDR2 SQIVND (reference sequence). After removal of 7 bases from V and 6 bases from J, the junction contained 8 bases not matched to a gene. This CDR3 has 13 residues. CDR3 loop: CASTYRQGAEAFF. The CDR3 DNA is TGTGCCAGTACCTACAGACAGGGCGCTGAAGCTTTCTTT.

This sequence joins TRBV11-1 and TRBJ2-1; D is undetermined. The germline V gene has CDR1 SGHAT and CDR2 FQDESV (reference sequence). Trimming removed 1 base from V and 3 bases from J, with 19 bases in between. The CDR3 extends over 18 amino acids. CDR3 loop: CASSLESPPVTYYNEQFF. The CDR3 region has the DNA TGTGCCAGCAGCTTAGAAAGTCCCCCGGTTACATACTACAATGAGCAGTTCTTC. Using reference TRBV11-1 and TRBJ2-1 for the parts outside the CDR3, the full variable domain is EAEVAQSPRYKITEKSQAVAFWCDPISGHATLYWYRQILGQGPELLVQFQDESVVDDSQLPKDRFSAERLKGVDSTLKIQPAELGDSAMYLCASSLESPPVTYYNEQFFGPGTRLTVL.

A remark on this clone: An end of the junction differs from the germline gene, which may be a read error. The chain employs TRBV5-1 and TRBJ2-1; 10 bases map to TRBD1. The germline V gene has CDR1 SGHRS and CDR2 YFSETQ. The CDR3 totals 16 residues. The CDR3 loop is CASSSLPGQGYNEQLF. CDR3 DNA sequence: TGCGCCAGCTCCTCCCTCCCGGGACAGGGGTACAATGAGCAGCTCTTC.

This rearrangement joins TRBV9 to TRBJ2-7, with D possibly TRBD1 on 6 matching bases. Trimming stripped 0 bases from V and 3 bases from J, with 10 bases between. This CDR3 region has 14 residues. The germline V gene has CDR1 SGDLS and CDR2 YYNGEE. The CDR3 region is CASSVEGRGYEQYF. The CDR3 bases are TGTGCCAGCAGCGTAGAGGGCAGGGGCTACGAGCAGTACTTC.

This clone has a single count. The rearrangement links TRBV30 to TRBJ1-3; the match to TRBD1 covers 8 bases. The CDR3 spans 15 residues. The germline gives CDR1 GTSNPN, CDR2 SVGIG (reference sequence). After removal of 7 bases from V and 4 bases from J, the junction contained 12 bases not matched to a gene. In DNA form, the CDR3 reads TGTGCCTTCCAACCGACAGGGGTACGGGGAAACACCATATATTTT. Amino acids: CAFQPTGVRGNTIYF.

The chain carries TRBV5-1 and TRBJ2-3; TRBD1 is a possible D gene (5 bases). V lost 0 bases, J lost 7 bases, and 12 bases lay in between. The CDR3 runs 14 residues. CDR1 is SGHRS and CDR2 is YFSETQ in the germline V gene. For the CDR3, the DNA is TGCGCCAGCAGCTTGGCATTAGGGGCCAATACGCAGTATTTT. Its translation: CASSLALGANTQYF.